This entry lists 23 T cell receptor beta chains sequenced from one sample in a study of blood T cell repertoires in COVID-19. Only in-frame clones appear in the TCRdb table, and some are missing; sequencing was by immunoSEQ multiplex PCR. The sample yields roughly 230,000 clones, approximately 83% seen once. Sequencing used PBMCs or T cells enriched from blood (not recorded which). The origin of the receptors is a man aged 45-60 years who had recovered from COVID-19.

The J gene is TRBJ2-1, the V gene TRBV5-1, with 10 bases fitting TRBD2. The J segment lost 9 bases and the V segment lost 1 base, leaving 7 bases of the junction unmatched. This CDR3 contains 15 residues. Looked up from germline, CDR1 is SGHRS and CDR2 is YFSETQ. CDR3 sequence: CASSLTSGGAVEQFF. CDR3 DNA sequence: TGCGCCAGCAGCTTGACAAGCGGGGGGGCTGTTGAGCAGTTCTTC.

This clone is a singleton in its sample. The chain links TRBV12-5 to TRBJ2-3; tentatively, D is TRBD1 (5 bases). Germline V gene data show CDR1 as LGHNT and CDR2 as FRNRAP. This CDR3 has 16 amino acids. Between the trimmed V and J ends, which lost 7 bases and 2 bases, there was a span of 19 bases. The CDR3 loop reads CASDLIRVHSTDTQYF. CDR3 bases: TGTGCTAGTGATCTGATCAGGGTGCATTCCACAGATACGCAGTATTTT.

The rearrangement joins TRBV6-4 to TRBJ1-6, with D possibly matching TRBD1 (6 bases). Germline V CDR1 and CDR2: MRHNA, SNTAGT. CDR3 length: 17 amino acids. Trimming removed 2 bases from V and 7 bases from J, with 18 bases in between. CDR3 loop: CASSDRTDLRGNSPLHF. In DNA, the CDR3 is TGTGCCAGCAGTGACCGGACAGATCTTCGAGGGAATTCACCCCTCCACTTT.

The chain has TRBV7-8 and TRBJ2-2; D perhaps matches TRBD2 (5 bases). Germline assignment: CDR1 SGHVS and CDR2 FQNEAQ. This CDR3 spans 15 amino acids. Trimming removed 2 bases at V and 2 bases at J, with 9 bases between. CDR3 DNA: TGTGCCAGCAGCTTAAGCGGAGTCAACACCGGGGAGCTGTTTTTT. Amino acid sequence: CASSLSGVNTGELFF.

The chain uses TRBV4-3 and TRBJ1-4; D unresolved. CDR3 length: 14 amino acids. V dropped 6 bases and J dropped 0 bases, with 8 bases sitting between them. Germline V CDR1 and CDR2: LGHNA, YSLEER. The CDR3 nucleotides read TGCGCCAGCAGAGCAACCTCAACTAATGAAAAACTGTTTTTT. Its protein is CASRATSTNEKLFF.

The V and J genes are TRBV20-1 and TRBJ2-7; D perhaps matches TRBD1 (6 bases). Deletions cut 5 bases from V and 3 bases from J, with 8 bases between. The CDR3 is 11 residues long. In germline, CDR1 is DFQATT, CDR2 SNEGSKA (reference sequence). CDR3 bases: TGCAGTGCTGCGGACAGCTACGAGCAGTACTTC. Translating it yields CSAADSYEQYF.

The CDR3 region has the DNA TGTGCCAGCAGCCCCTCCGGTCGCAATGATGAAGCTTTCTTT. Translation gives CASSPSGRNDEAFF. V gene TRBV4-2 combines with J gene TRBJ1-1; D gene uncertain. CDR3 length: 14 residues. Germline V lookup: CDR1 LGHNA, CDR2 YNFKEQ. V lost 4 bases to trimming and J lost 7 bases, with 16 bases between them.

This rearrangement joins TRBV5-7 to TRBJ2-3, with D maybe TRBD2 (6 bases). TRBV5-7 is known as an ORF, though its function is uncertain. CDR3 length: 17 amino acids. Trimming left V 2 bases short and J 3 bases short, with 19 bases between. The CDR3 region is CASSLTGGLEWTDTQYF. DNA of the CDR3: TGTGCCAGCAGCTTAACTGGAGGGCTCGAATGGACAGATACGCAGTATTTT.

This clone was counted once. This chain links TRBV15 with TRBJ1-6; possible D gene TRBD1, 5 bases. Per the germline V gene, CDR1 is LNHNV and CDR2 is YYDKDF (reference sequence). The ends were cut back, 5 bases at V and 9 bases at J, with 14 bases in the middle. This CDR3 comprises 14 residues. CDR3 loop: CATSSQVDTSPLHF. CDR3 sequence (DNA): TGTGCCACCAGCTCCCAAGTGGACACTTCACCCCTCCACTTT.

The chain links TRBV7-3 to TRBJ2-1; D is uncertain. The V gene's germline CDR1 is SGHTA and CDR2 FQGTGA. CDR3 length: 13 residues. Deletions cut 1 base from V and 7 bases from J, with 8 bases between. The CDR3 region is CASSLNGENEQFF. The DNA for the CDR3 is TGTGCCAGCAGCTTAAATGGAGAAAATGAGCAGTTCTTC. The whole variable domain, remainder taken from reference TRBV7-3 and TRBJ2-1, is GAGVSQTPSNKVTEKGKYVELRCDPISGHTALYWYRQSLGQGPEFLIYFQGTGAADDSGLPNDRFFAVRPEGSVSTLKIQRTERGDSAVYLCASSLNGENEQFFGPGTRLTVL.

This clone was observed a single time. The CDR3 sequence: CASSQDVQRSTGYTF. For the CDR3, the DNA is TGCGCCAGCAGCCAAGATGTCCAGCGATCTACTGGCTACACCTTC. This sequence joins TRBV4-3 and TRBJ1-2; no clear D gene. CDR3 length: 15 residues. The V end was cut by 0 bases, the J end by 7 bases, with 15 bases between. Germline CDR1 and CDR2: LGHNA and YSLEER.

This chain connects TRBV28 to TRBJ2-7; 11 bases fit TRBD1. Per the germline V gene, CDR1 is MDHEN and CDR2 is SYDVKM. The CDR3 consists of 16 residues. The trim removed 6 bases at V and 4 bases at J, leaving 11 bases unmatched. In DNA form, the CDR3 reads TGTGCCAGCAGGCCCAACGTCGGACAGGGGGCTTACGAGCAGTACTTC. It codes for CASRPNVGQGAYEQYF.

The chain uses TRBV5-4 and TRBJ2-1, with 8 bases identical to TRBD1. The J segment lost 8 bases and the V segment lost 3 bases, leaving 1 base of the junction unmatched. The germline gives CDR1 SGHNT, CDR2 YYREEE (reference sequence). The CDR3 consists of 12 residues. The CDR3 sequence: CASSSTGDEQFF. The CDR3 nucleotides read TGTGCCAGCAGCTCGACAGGGGATGAGCAGTTCTTC.

The gene calls are TRBV3-1 (or the pseudogene TRBV3-2) and TRBJ2-3; TRBD2 matches 9 bases. Per the germline V gene, CDR1 is LGHDT and CDR2 is YNNKEL (reference sequence). The CDR3 consists of 14 residues. Germline trimming cut 0 bases from V and 13 bases from J; bases unmatched to any gene: 8. In DNA, the CDR3 is TGTGCCAGCAGCCAAGATGCCCGGCCTAGCGGGGAGTATTTT. Protein sequence: CASSQDARPSGEYF.

The chain couples TRBV5-1 to TRBJ2-3, with TRBD2 matching 9 bases. The V gene end was trimmed by 3 bases and the J gene end by 1 base; junction bases not matched to a gene: 3. The CDR3 runs to 15 residues. The germline gives CDR1 SGHRS, CDR2 YFSETQ. The CDR3 reads CASSSSSGGTDTQYF. CDR3 DNA: TGCGCCAGCAGCTCCTCTAGCGGGGGCACAGATACGCAGTATTTT.

The chain has TRBV5-4 and TRBJ2-7; perhaps TRBD1 as D (6 bases). Per germline, CDR1 SGHNT and CDR2 YYREEE (reference sequence). Trimming took 4 bases from V and 0 from J, leaving 11 bases between them. The CDR3 totals 14 residues. CDR3 DNA sequence: TGTGCCAGCAGCACCACAGGGACCTCCTACGAGCAGTACTTC. It is translated as CASSTTGTSYEQYF.

The V and J genes are TRBV5-1 and TRBJ2-7; 9 positions agree with TRBD1. Germline assignment: CDR1 SGHRS and CDR2 YFSETQ. The CDR3 spans 14 residues. The trim removed 5 bases at V and 5 bases at J, leaving 8 bases unmatched. The CDR3 is CASRGDREIHEQYF. The CDR3 bases are TGCGCCAGCAGGGGGGACAGGGAAATCCACGAGCAGTACTTC.

This chain connects TRBV6-5 to TRBJ1-1; the D gene is possibly TRBD1 (6 bases). The CDR3 runs to 14 residues. Germline lookup yields CDR1 MNHEY and CDR2 SVGAGI. The ends were cut back, 1 base at V and 6 bases at J, with 12 bases in the middle. CDR3 sequence (DNA): TGTGCCAGCAGTTACTTACAGGGTATAGCTGAAGCTTTCTTT. As protein: CASSYLQGIAEAFF.

This clone was seen once. CDR3 sequence (DNA): TGCGCCAGCAGTGAAGGTGGTAGCGGGGCAGAGCAGTTCTTC. Amino acids: CASSEGGSGAEQFF. The chain joins TRBV10-1 to TRBJ2-1; TRBD2 aligns across 8 bases. Germline CDR1 and CDR2: WNHNN and SYGVQD (reference sequence). This CDR3 has 14 amino acids. Trimming at V came to 3 bases and at J to 10 bases, leaving 8 bases not matched to a gene.

The chain employs TRBV9 and TRBJ2-3, with D possibly matching TRBD2 (5 bases). Trimming removed 4 bases from V and 3 bases from J, with 15 bases in between. The germline gives CDR1 SGDLS, CDR2 YYNGEE. CDR3 length: 15 amino acids. The CDR3 sequence: CASSPRDFGTDTQYF. The CDR3 DNA sequence: TGTGCCAGCAGCCCACGGGATTTCGGGACAGATACGCAGTATTTT.

J is TRBJ2-3 and V is TRBV28, with TRBD1 as a possible D gene (5 bases). Germline V gene lookup returns CDR1 MDHEN and CDR2 SYDVKM. V was trimmed by 5 bases and J by 7 bases, leaving 13 bases between them. This CDR3 is 13 amino acids long. The CDR3 sequence is CASSPPGLNTQYF. Here the CDR3 DNA reads TGTGCCAGCAGTCCCCCAGGGCTTAATACGCAGTATTTT. Based on the CDR3 plus reference TRBV28 and TRBJ2-3, the full variable domain is DVKVTQSSRYLVKRTGEKVFLECVQDMDHENMFWYRQDPGLGLRLIYFSYDVKMKEKGDIPEGYSVSREKKERFSLILESASTNQTSMYLCASSPPGLNTQYFGPGTRLTVL.

This clone occurred a few times. The genes are TRBV7-9 and TRBJ1-1; D is ambiguous. This CDR3 has 16 amino acids. The V end was cut by 0 bases, the J end by 4 bases, with 15 bases between. Germline assignment: CDR1 SEHNR and CDR2 FQNEAQ (reference sequence). This CDR3 is CASSLASGGSFTEAFF. The CDR3 DNA sequence: TGTGCCAGCAGCTTAGCGAGCGGCGGCAGCTTCACTGAAGCTTTCTTT.

V is TRBV18 and J is TRBJ2-5; the D gene is possibly TRBD2 (5 bases). Trimming took off 4 bases at V and 3 bases at J, with 12 bases between the two ends. Germline lookup yields CDR1 KGHSH and CDR2 LQKENI. The CDR3 is 14 residues long. This chain's CDR3 is CASSLGEEKETQYF. DNA for the CDR3: TGTGCCAGCTCACTCGGGGAAGAGAAAGAGACCCAGTACTTC.